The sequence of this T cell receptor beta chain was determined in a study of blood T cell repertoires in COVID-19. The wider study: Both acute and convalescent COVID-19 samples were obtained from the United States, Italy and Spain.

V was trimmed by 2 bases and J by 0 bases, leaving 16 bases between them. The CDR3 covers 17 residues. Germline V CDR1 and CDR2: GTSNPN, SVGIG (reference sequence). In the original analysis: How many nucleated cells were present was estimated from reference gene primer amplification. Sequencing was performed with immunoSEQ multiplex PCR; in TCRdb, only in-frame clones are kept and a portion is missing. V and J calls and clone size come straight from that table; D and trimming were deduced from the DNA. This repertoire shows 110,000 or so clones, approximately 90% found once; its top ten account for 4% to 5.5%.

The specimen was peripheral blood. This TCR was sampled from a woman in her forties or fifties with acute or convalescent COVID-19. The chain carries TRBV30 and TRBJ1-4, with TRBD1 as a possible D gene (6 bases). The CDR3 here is CAWSLRQDPSTNEKLFF. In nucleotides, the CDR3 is TGTGCCTGGAGTTTAAGACAGGACCCTTCAACTAATGAAAAACTGTTTTTT. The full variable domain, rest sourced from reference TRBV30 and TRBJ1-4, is SQTIHQWPATLVQPVGSPLSLECTVEGTSNPNLYWYRQAAGRGLQLLFYSVGIGQISSEVPQNLSASRPQDRQFILSSKKLLLSDSGFYLCAWSLRQDPSTNEKLFFGSGTQLSVL.